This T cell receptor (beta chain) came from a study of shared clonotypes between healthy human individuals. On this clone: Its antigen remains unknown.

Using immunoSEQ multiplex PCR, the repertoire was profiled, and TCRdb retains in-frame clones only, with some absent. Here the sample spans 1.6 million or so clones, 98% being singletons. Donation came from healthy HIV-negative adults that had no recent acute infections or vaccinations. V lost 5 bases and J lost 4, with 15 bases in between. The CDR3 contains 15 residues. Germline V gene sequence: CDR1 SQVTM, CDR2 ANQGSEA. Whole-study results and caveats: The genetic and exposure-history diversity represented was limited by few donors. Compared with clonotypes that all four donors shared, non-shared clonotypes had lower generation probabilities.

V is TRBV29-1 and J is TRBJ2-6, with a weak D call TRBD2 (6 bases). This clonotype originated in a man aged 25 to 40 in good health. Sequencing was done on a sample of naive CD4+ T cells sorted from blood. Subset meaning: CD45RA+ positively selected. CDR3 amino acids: CSVRSAGTGANVLTF. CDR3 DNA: TGCAGCGTTCGTTCGGCGGGAACCGGGGCCAACGTCCTGACTTTC.